The entry below gives a single T cell receptor (beta chain) sequence along with its context. Per the original methods: Amplifying reference gene primers gave estimates of nucleated cell counts. The protocol was immunoSEQ multiplex PCR, while the TCRdb copy is restricted to in-frame clones and leaves out a portion. V and J calls and clone size are copied from that table; D and trimming were computed from the DNA. Found here are more than 140,000 clones, approximately 80% of them singletons; the top ten hold roughly 7.2%. This specimen belongs to a study of blood T cell repertoires in COVID-19. Study as a whole: Samples taken during acute and convalescent COVID-19 were collected in the United States, Italy and Spain. Sample material is recorded as cDNA or gDNA derived from T cells, B-cell-depleted T cells, or PBMCs.

V lost 4 bases to trimming and J lost 2 bases; unmatched junction nucleotides: 11. The V gene's germline CDR1 is MNHEY and CDR2 SVGAGI. The CDR3 length is 16 residues. Sequencing was done on a sample of peripheral blood. The chain uses TRBV6-5 and TRBJ2-7, with 7 bases aligning to TRBD1. The receptor was derived from a woman between 45 and 65 years old in a cohort sampled during active or convalescent COVID-19. The CDR3, as DNA: TGTGCCAGCAGTTTGGGGACAGTTCTATCTCCCTACGAGCAGTACTTC. Translated, it gives CASSLGTVLSPYEQYF.